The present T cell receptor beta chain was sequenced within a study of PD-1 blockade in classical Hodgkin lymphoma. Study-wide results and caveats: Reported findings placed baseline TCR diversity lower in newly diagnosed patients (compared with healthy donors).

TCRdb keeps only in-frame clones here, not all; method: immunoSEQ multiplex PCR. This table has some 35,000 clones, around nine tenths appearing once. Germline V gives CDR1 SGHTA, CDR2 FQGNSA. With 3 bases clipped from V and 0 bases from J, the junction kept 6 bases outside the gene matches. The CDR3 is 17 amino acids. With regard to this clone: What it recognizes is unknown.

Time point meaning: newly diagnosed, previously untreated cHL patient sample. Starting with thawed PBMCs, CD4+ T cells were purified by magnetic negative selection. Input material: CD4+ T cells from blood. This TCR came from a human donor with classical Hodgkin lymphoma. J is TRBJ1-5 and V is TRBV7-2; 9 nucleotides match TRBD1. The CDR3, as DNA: TGTGCCAGCAGCTTCACAGGGGGCTTATATAGCAATCAGCCCCAGCATTTT. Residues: CASSFTGGLYSNQPQHF.